Detailed here is one TCR beta chain. These data are taken from a study of blood T cell repertoires in COVID-19. Study-wide context: COVID-19 samples, acute and convalescent, were from the United States, Italy and Spain. PBMCs, B-cell-depleted T cells, or T cells were the source of the cDNA or gDNA that made up the material.

Libraries were prepared by immunoSEQ multiplex PCR; TCRdb keeps only in-frame clonotypes and omits some of them. The sample records about 38,000 clones, 80% to 90% being singletons. The CDR3 loop spans 14 amino acids. In germline, CDR1 is KGHSH, CDR2 LQKENI. Trimming took 5 bases from V and 1 from J, leaving 8 bases between them. The clonotype originates from a man aged 55 to 70 with COVID-19, enrolled during active disease. The specimen sequenced was peripheral blood. This sequence joins TRBV18 and TRBJ2-2, with D maybe TRBD1 (6 bases). Written as DNA, the CDR3 is TGTGCCAGCTCAGAACAGGGGAACACCGGGGAGCTGTTTTTT. This sequence encodes CASSEQGNTGELFF. The full variable domain, its missing parts supplied by reference TRBV18 and TRBJ2-2, is NAGVMQNPRHLVRRRGQEARLRCSPMKGHSHVYWYRQLPEEGLKFMVYLQKENIIDESGMPKERFSAEFPKEGPSILRIQQVVRGDSAAYFCASSEQGNTGELFFGEGSRLTVL.